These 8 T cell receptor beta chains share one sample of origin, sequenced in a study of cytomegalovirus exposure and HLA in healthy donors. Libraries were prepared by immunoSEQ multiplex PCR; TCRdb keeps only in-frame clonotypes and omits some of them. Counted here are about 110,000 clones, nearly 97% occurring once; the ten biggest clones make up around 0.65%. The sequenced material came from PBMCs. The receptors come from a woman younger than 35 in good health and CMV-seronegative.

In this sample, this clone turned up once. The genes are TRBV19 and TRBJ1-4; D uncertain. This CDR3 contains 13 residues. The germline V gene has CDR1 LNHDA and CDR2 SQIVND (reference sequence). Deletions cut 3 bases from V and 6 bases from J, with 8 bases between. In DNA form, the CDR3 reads TGTGCCAGTAGTATCTGGGGAGATGAAAAACTGTTTTTT. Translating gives CASSIWGDEKLFF.

The CDR3 DNA is TGTGCCAGCAGCTTGCTACAGGGACTGAACACTGAAGCTTTCTTT. This translates into CASSLLQGLNTEAFF. This chain links TRBV5-6 with TRBJ1-1; TRBD1 is a possible D gene (6 bases). Germline V gives CDR1 SGHDT, CDR2 YYEEEE. This CDR3 has 15 amino acids. Trimming cost V 1 base and J 0 bases, with 10 bases left between them.

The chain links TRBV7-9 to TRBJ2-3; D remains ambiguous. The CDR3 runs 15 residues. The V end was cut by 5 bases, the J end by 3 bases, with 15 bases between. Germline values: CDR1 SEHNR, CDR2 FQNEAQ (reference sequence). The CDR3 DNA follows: TGTGCCAGCAGCCTAGGATACTATTTTACAGATACGCAGTATTTT. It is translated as CASSLGYYFTDTQYF.

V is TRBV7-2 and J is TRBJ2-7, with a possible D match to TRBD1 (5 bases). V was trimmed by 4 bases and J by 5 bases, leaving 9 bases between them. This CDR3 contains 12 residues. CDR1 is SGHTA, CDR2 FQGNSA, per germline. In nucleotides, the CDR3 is TGTGCCAGCAGCTCCAGGGTCGACGAGCAGTACTTC. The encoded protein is CASSSRVDEQYF.

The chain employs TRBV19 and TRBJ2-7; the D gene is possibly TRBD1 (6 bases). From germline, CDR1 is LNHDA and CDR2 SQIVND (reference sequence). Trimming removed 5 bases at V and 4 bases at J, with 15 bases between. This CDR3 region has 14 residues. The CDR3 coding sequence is TGTGCCAGTAGTCCCCGGGACACCATATACGAGCAGTACTTC. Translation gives CASSPRDTIYEQYF. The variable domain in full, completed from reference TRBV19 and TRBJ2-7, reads DGGITQSPKYLFRKEGQNVTLSCEQNLNHDAMYWYRQDPGQGLRLIYYSQIVNDFQKGDIAEGYSVSREKKESFPLTVTSAQKNPTAFYLCASSPRDTIYEQYFGPGTRLTVT.

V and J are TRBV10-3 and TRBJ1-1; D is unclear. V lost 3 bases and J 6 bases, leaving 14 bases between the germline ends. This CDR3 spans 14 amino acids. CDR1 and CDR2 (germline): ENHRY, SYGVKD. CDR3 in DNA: TGTGCCATCAGTGATAACGGAGGAGTATCTGAAGCTTTCTTT. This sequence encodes CAISDNGGVSEAFF.

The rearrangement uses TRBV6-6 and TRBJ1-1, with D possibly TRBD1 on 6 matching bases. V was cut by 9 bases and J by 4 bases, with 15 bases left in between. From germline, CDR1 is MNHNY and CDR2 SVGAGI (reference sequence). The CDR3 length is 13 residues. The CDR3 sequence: CASSVSGATEAFF. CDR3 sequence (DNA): TGTGCCAGTTCAGTATCAGGGGCCACTGAAGCTTTCTTT.

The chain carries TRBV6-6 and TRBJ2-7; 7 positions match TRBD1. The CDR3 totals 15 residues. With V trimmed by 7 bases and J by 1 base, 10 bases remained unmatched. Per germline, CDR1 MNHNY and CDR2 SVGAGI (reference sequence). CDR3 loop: CASTNTGATSYEQYF. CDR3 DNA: TGTGCCAGCACTAACACAGGGGCCACTTCCTACGAGCAGTACTTC.